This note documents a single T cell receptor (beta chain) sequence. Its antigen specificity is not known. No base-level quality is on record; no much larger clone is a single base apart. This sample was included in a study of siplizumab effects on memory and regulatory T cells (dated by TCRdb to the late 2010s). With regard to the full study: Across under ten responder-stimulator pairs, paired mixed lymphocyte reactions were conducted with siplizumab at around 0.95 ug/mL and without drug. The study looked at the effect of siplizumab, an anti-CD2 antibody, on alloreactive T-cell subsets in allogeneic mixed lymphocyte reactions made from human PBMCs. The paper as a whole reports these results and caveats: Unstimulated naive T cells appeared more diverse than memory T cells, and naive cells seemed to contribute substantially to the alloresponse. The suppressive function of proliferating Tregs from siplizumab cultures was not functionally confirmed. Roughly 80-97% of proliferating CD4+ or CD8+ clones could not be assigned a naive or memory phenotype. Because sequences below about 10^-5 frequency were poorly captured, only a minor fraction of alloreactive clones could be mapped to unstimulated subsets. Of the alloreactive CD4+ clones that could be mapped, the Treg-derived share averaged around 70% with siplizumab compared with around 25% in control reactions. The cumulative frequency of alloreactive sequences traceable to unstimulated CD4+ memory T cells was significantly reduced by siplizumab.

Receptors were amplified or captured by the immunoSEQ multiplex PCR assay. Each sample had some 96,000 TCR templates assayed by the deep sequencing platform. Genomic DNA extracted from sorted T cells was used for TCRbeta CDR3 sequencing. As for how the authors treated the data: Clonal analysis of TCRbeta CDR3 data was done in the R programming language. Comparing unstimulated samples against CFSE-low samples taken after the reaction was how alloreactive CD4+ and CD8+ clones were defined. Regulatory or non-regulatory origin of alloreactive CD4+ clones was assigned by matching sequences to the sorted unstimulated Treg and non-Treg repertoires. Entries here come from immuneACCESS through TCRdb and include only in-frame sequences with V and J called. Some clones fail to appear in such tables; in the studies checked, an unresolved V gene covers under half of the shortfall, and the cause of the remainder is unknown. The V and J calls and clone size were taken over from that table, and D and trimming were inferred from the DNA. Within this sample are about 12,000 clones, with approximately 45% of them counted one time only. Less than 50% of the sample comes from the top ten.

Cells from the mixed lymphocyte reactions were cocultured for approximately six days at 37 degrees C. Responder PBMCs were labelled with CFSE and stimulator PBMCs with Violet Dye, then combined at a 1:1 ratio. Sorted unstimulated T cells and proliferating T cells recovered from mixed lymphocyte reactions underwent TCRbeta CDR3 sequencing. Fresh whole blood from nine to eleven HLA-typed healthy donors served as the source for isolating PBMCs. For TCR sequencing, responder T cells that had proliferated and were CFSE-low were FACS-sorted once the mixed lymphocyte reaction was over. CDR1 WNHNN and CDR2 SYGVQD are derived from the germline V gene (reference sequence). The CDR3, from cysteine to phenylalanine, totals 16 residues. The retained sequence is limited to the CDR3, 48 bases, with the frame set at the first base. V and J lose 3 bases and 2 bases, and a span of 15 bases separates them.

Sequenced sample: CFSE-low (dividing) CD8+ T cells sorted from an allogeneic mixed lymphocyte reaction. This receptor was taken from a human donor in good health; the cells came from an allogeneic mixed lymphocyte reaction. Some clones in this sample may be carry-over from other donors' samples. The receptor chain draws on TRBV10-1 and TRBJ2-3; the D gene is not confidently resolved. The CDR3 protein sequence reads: CASSDWSGDSTDTQYF. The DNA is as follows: TGCGCCAGCAGTGATTGGTCCGGTGACTCCACAGATACGCAGTATTTT.